This passage covers 17 T cell receptor beta chains from one sample sequenced in a study of T cells expressing NK-cell markers. TCRdb processed the 5' RACE reads again and assigns one entry to each CDR3 protein, with no DNA. This listing includes approximately 150,000 distinct CDR3 sequences. What was sequenced was blood T cells: a sorted CD56 or NKG2C T cell subset, CD4+ or CD8+ T cells, or bulk PBMC T cells (not recorded which). Receptor source: a man between 18 and 35 years old in good health.

V gene TRBV18 combines with J gene TRBJ2-1; lacking DNA, the TRBD2 call made by TCRdb goes unchecked. Per germline, CDR1 KGHSH and CDR2 LQKENI. The CDR3 sequence is 16 residues long. The CDR3 protein is CASSWGTSGDYNEQFF.

The chain uses TRBV28 and TRBJ1-4. The CDR3 totals 19 residues. Looked up from germline, CDR1 is MDHEN and CDR2 is SYDVKM. CDR3 sequence: CASSSRQLPSGNLNEKLFF.

The chain couples TRBV29-1 to TRBJ2-3; the TCRdb call, TRBD2, lacks DNA for checking. The CDR3 consists of 14 residues. Germline CDR1 SQVTM, CDR2 ANQGSEA. CDR3 sequence: CSVEDRRAPDTQYF.

This rearrangement joins TRBV6-1 to TRBJ2-1; TCRdb's D call, TRBD2, is unchecked because there is no DNA. Germline V gives CDR1 MNHNS, CDR2 SASEGT. The CDR3 totals 15 residues. CDR3 protein: CASSAVTSGYNEQFF.

V and J are TRBV12-3 or TRBV12-4 and TRBJ2-3; TCRdb outputs TRBD1, but without DNA this stays unchecked. This CDR3 comprises 15 residues. CDR3 amino acids: CASTPGDSNTDTQYF.

Here the CDR3 reads CASSHTAGDTGELFF. This chain joins TRBV4-1 and TRBJ2-2; TCRdb returns TRBD2, unconfirmable since there is no DNA. The CDR3 is 15 residues long. Germline values: CDR1 MGHRA, CDR2 YSYEKL.

The V gene is TRBV7-2, the J gene TRBJ2-4; lacking DNA, the TRBD1 call made by TCRdb goes unchecked. The CDR3 sequence is 16 residues long. CDR1 SGHTA and CDR2 FQGNSA come from the germline V gene. CDR3 amino acids: CASRSRGSIAKNIQYF.

This chain uses TRBV27 with TRBJ2-7. This CDR3 region has 13 residues. Per germline, CDR1 MNHEY and CDR2 SMNVEV (reference sequence). CDR3 amino acids: CASSSAISYEQYF.

The gene calls are TRBV12-3 or TRBV12-4 and TRBJ2-1. The CDR3 has 13 amino acids. The CDR3 reads CASAESSYNEQFF.

The V call is TRBV12-5, the J call TRBJ1-1; TCRdb names TRBD1, which stays unverified in the absence of DNA. Germline V gene data show CDR1 as LGHNT and CDR2 as FRNRAP. This CDR3 contains 13 residues. The CDR3 spells CASGPYRDTEAFF. Drawing the rest from reference TRBV12-5 and TRBJ1-1, the complete variable domain is DARVTQTPRHKVTEMGQEVTMRCQPILGHNTVFWYRQTMMQGLELLAYFRNRAPLDDSGMPKDRFSAEMPDATLATLKIQPSEPRDSAVYFCASGPYRDTEAFFGQGTRLTVV.

The chain recombines TRBV29-1 with TRBJ2-1; TCRdb's D call of TRBD2 is untestable without DNA. CDR3 length: 16 amino acids. Germline V gene data show CDR1 as SQVTM and CDR2 as ANQGSEA. CDR3 region: CSVEGGTSGDYNEQFF.

The chain couples TRBV6-4 to TRBJ1-2. Per germline, CDR1 MRHNA and CDR2 SNTAGT. This CDR3 contains 12 residues. CDR3 sequence reads: CASTVSNYGYTF.

This sequence joins TRBV12-5 and TRBJ1-1; TCRdb indicates TRBD1, and absent DNA this call remains unverified. Germline V gene sequence: CDR1 LGHNT, CDR2 FRNRAP. This CDR3 has 16 amino acids. The CDR3 is CASGLGNQGGNTEAFF.

This sequence joins TRBV28 and TRBJ2-1; checking the TCRdb D call of TRBD1 is not possible without DNA. Germline V gene data show CDR1 as MDHEN and CDR2 as SYDVKM. This CDR3 region has 16 residues. The CDR3 reads CASSLMSSSAYNEQFF.

V and J are TRBV27 and TRBJ2-1; TCRdb proposes TRBD2, but this gene call is untestable without DNA. Germline V CDR1 and CDR2: MNHEY, SMNVEV (reference sequence). The CDR3 extends over 15 amino acids. Here the CDR3 reads CASSSIAERYNEQFF.

The chain recombines TRBV2 with TRBJ2-1; absent DNA, TCRdb's TRBD2 call cannot be checked. From germline, CDR1 is SNHLY and CDR2 FYNNEI. There are 15 residues in the CDR3. CDR3 sequence reads: CASSASSASYNEQFF.

The chain recombines TRBV10-2 with TRBJ2-3; the TCRdb D gene call, TRBD2, has no DNA to confirm it. The CDR3 spans 16 residues. The germline gives CDR1 WSHSY, CDR2 SAAADI. The chain's CDR3 is CASRPGTRLSTDTQYF.